A single sample gave rise to the 30 T cell receptor beta chains below, sequenced in a study of blood T cell repertoires in COVID-19. TCRdb's table, derived via immunoSEQ multiplex PCR, lists solely in-frame clones and lacks some. The table includes about 180,000 clones, roughly 89% detected once. The sequencing sample was made of PBMCs or T cells enriched from blood (not recorded which). Receptors were obtained from a woman aged 40 to 55 with acute COVID-19.

The sample holds one count of this clone. It is likely a read error, because the conserved phenylalanine at the end of the CDR3 is missing. The V gene is TRBV2, the J gene TRBJ1-4; perhaps TRBD1 as D (6 bases). This CDR3 spans 16 amino acids. Trimming removed 2 bases from V and 7 bases from J, with 17 bases in between. Germline lookup yields CDR1 SNHLY and CDR2 FYNNEI. The CDR3 here is CASSESGDKKTEKLFS. DNA of the CDR3: TGTGCCAGCAGTGAATCTGGGGACAAAAAAACTGAAAAACTGTTTTCT.

The V gene is TRBV19, the J gene TRBJ2-1; TRBD2 matches at 8 bases. The V segment lost 1 base and the J segment 6 bases; nucleotides outside the gene matches: 5. The CDR3 spans 15 residues. Per the germline V gene, CDR1 is LNHDA and CDR2 is SQIVND (reference sequence). The CDR3 region is CASSIVLADSNEQFF. The CDR3 DNA is TGTGCCAGTAGTATAGTACTAGCGGACAGCAATGAGCAGTTCTTC.

The rearrangement joins TRBV5-6 to TRBJ2-3, with 12 nucleotides matching TRBD2. Germline assignment: CDR1 SGHDT and CDR2 YYEEEE. This CDR3 comprises 16 residues. J was trimmed by 5 bases and V by 3 bases; bases with no gene match: 7. CDR3 region: CASSSSGGALVDTQYF. In DNA, the CDR3 is TGTGCCAGCAGCTCTAGCGGGGGGGCCTTAGTAGATACGCAGTATTTT.

The genes are TRBV5-4 and TRBJ1-4; D gene uncertain. The CDR3 consists of 14 residues. Germline assignment: CDR1 SGHNT and CDR2 YYREEE (reference sequence). V lost 3 bases and J 0 bases, leaving 6 bases between the germline ends. The CDR3 spells CASSSYATNEKLFF. The CDR3 DNA reads as TGTGCCAGCAGCTCCTATGCAACTAATGAAAAACTGTTTTTT. Filled out from reference TRBV5-4 and TRBJ1-4, the complete variable domain reads ETGVTQSPTHLIKTRGQQVTLRCSSQSGHNTVSWYQQALGQGPQFIFQYYREEENGRGNFPPRFSGLQFPNYSSELNVNALELDDSALYLCASSSYATNEKLFFGSGTQLSVL.

This clone is a singleton in its sample. The chain is built from TRBV7-8 and TRBJ1-5, with a possible D match to TRBD1 (5 bases). CDR3 length: 15 amino acids. V lost 0 bases and J 4 bases, leaving 10 bases between the germline ends. Germline values: CDR1 SGHVS, CDR2 FQNEAQ. CDR3 DNA sequence: TGTGCCAGCAGCTTAGCGGGGGGAACAAATCAGCCCCAGCATTTT. Encoded protein: CASSLAGGTNQPQHF.

The chain links TRBV6-2 or TRBV6-3 to TRBJ1-4; 8 bases align to TRBD1. The trim removed 5 bases at V and 6 bases at J, leaving 8 bases unmatched. The CDR3 runs to 15 residues. Per germline, CDR1 MNHEY and CDR2 SVGEGT. DNA for the CDR3: TGTGCCAGCAGTCCCGCCCAGGGGGCGCATGAAAAACTGTTTTTT. It specifies CASSPAQGAHEKLFF.

The chain links TRBV5-1 to TRBJ2-5; tentative D call: TRBD2 (6 bases). The germline V gene has CDR1 SGHRS and CDR2 YFSETQ. This CDR3 is 15 amino acids long. V lost 4 bases to trimming and J lost 2 bases, with 15 bases between them. The CDR3 protein is CASSTNGRRQETQYF. The CDR3 DNA reads as TGCGCCAGCAGCACCAATGGGAGGAGGCAAGAGACCCAGTACTTC.

The chain couples TRBV13 to TRBJ2-1, with 13 bases lining up with TRBD2. CDR1 and CDR2 (germline): PRHDT, FYEKMQ (reference sequence). Germline trimming cut 1 base from V and 7 bases from J; bases unmatched to any gene: 4. The CDR3 sequence is 16 residues long. CDR3 amino acids: CASSLELAGGPNEQFF. CDR3 DNA sequence: TGTGCCAGCAGCTTAGAACTAGCGGGAGGGCCAAATGAGCAGTTCTTC.

This clone was counted a single time. The chain employs TRBV9 and TRBJ1-6; tentative D call: TRBD1 (6 bases). From germline, CDR1 is SGDLS and CDR2 YYNGEE. This CDR3 spans 15 amino acids. The V end lost 2 bases, the J end lost 10 bases, and 16 bases lay between the germline ends. CDR3 nucleotide sequence: TGTGCCAGCAGCGTTGAAATTAACAGGGACTCACCCCTCCACTTT. Its protein is CASSVEINRDSPLHF.

The rearrangement joins TRBV24-1 to TRBJ2-1; 7 nucleotides line up with TRBD2. Germline CDR1 KGHDR, CDR2 SFDVKD. V was clipped by 3 bases and J by 4 bases; unmatched bases: 5. The CDR3 spans 15 residues. In DNA, the CDR3 is TGTGCCACCAGTGATGCTAGCGGCACTTACAATGAGCAGTTCTTC. It specifies CATSDASGTYNEQFF.

V gene TRBV21-1 combines with J gene TRBJ2-1; the table's D call of TRBD2 was not tested on the DNA. TRBV21-1 is listed as a pseudogene. This CDR3 has 14 residues. The chain's CDR3 is CASSGGRGYNEQFF. The CDR3 nucleotides are TGTGCCAGCAGCGGGGGGAGGGGCTACAATGAGCAGTTCTTC.

This clone has only one observation. The chain has TRBV13 and TRBJ2-1, with 11 bases aligning to TRBD2. Germline V gene sequence: CDR1 PRHDT, CDR2 FYEKMQ (reference sequence). This CDR3 has 14 amino acids. The J segment lost 15 bases and the V segment lost 3 bases, leaving 10 bases of the junction unmatched. The CDR3 here is CASSLGTSGGGPFF. CDR3 DNA: TGTGCCAGCAGCTTGGGGACTAGCGGAGGGGGGCCGTTCTTC.

The chain joins TRBV7-3 to TRBJ2-1; possible D gene TRBD2, 6 bases. Germline values: CDR1 SGHTA, CDR2 FQGTGA. Between the trimmed V and J ends, which lost 1 base and 1 base, there was a span of 8 bases. The CDR3 length is 15 residues. The CDR3 protein is CASSLRRGSYNEQFF. The CDR3 nucleotides are TGTGCCAGCAGCTTAAGGCGGGGTTCCTACAATGAGCAGTTCTTC.

J is TRBJ1-2 and V is TRBV5-4; 8 bases agree with TRBD1. Trimming took 4 bases from V and 8 from J; bases not matched to a gene: 16. Germline V gene lookup returns CDR1 SGHNT and CDR2 YYREEE (reference sequence). This CDR3 has 16 residues. The CDR3 coding sequence is TGTGCCAGCAGCCACCACTCGACCGACAGGGGAGGAGGCTACACCTTC. Its protein product is CASSHHSTDRGGGYTF. The whole variable domain, filled in from reference TRBV5-4 and TRBJ1-2, reads ETGVTQSPTHLIKTRGQQVTLRCSSQSGHNTVSWYQQALGQGPQFIFQYYREEENGRGNFPPRFSGLQFPNYSSELNVNALELDDSALYLCASSHHSTDRGGGYTFGSGTRLTVV.

This clone turned up a few times. The chain couples TRBV11-2 to TRBJ2-1; tentative D call: TRBD2 (8 bases). Germline V gives CDR1 SGHAT, CDR2 FQNNGV. Between the trimmed V and J ends, which lost 5 bases and 3 bases, there was a span of 17 bases. This CDR3 is built from 16 residues. CDR3 bases: TGTGCCAGCAGCGCCAGGGGGACTAGGAGCTACAATGAGCAGTTCTTC. It encodes CASSARGTRSYNEQFF.

The chain is built from TRBV9 and TRBJ2-1, with D possibly TRBD2 on 6 matching bases. CDR1 is SGDLS and CDR2 is YYNGEE in the germline V gene. This CDR3 has 17 residues. V was trimmed by 0 bases and J by 2 bases, leaving 15 bases between them. CDR3 nucleotides: TGTGCCAGCAGCGTAGTAGAAGGAGCGGGTGCCTACAATGAGCAGTTCTTC. Amino acids: CASSVVEGAGAYNEQFF.

The rearrangement joins TRBV28 to TRBJ1-1; the match to TRBD1 covers 9 bases. Looked up from germline, CDR1 is MDHEN and CDR2 is SYDVKM. The CDR3 spans 15 residues. Trimming cost V 5 bases and J 4 bases; bases outside gene matches: 8. For the CDR3, the DNA is TGTGCCAGCAGTCATAGGACAGGGGTCCCCACTGAAGCTTTCTTT. This translates into CASSHRTGVPTEAFF. The full variable domain, its missing parts supplied by reference TRBV28 and TRBJ1-1, is DVKVTQSSRYLVKRTGEKVFLECVQDMDHENMFWYRQDPGLGLRLIYFSYDVKMKEKGDIPEGYSVSREKKERFSLILESASTNQTSMYLCASSHRTGVPTEAFFGQGTRLTVV.

This chain uses TRBV18 with TRBJ1-4; a possible D gene is TRBD1 (6 bases). CDR1 and CDR2 from the germline V gene are KGHSH and LQKENI. Trimming shortened V by 3 bases and J by 7 bases, and 15 bases separated the two germline ends. The CDR3 is 15 amino acids. CDR3 protein: CASSPPQGSGEKLFF. The CDR3 bases are TGTGCCAGCTCACCCCCACAGGGTAGTGGTGAAAAACTGTTTTTT.

The gene calls are TRBV4-1 and TRBJ1-3; 8 bases align to TRBD1. Trimming removed 2 bases from V and 2 bases from J; junction bases left unmatched: 2. This CDR3 is built from 15 residues. Germline CDR1 is MGHRA and CDR2 is YSYEKL. CDR3 loop: CASSQSDRAGNTIYF. CDR3 nucleotides: TGCGCCAGCAGCCAATCGGACAGGGCTGGAAACACCATATATTTT.

J is TRBJ1-2 and V is TRBV4-1, with a weak D call TRBD1 (5 bases). The CDR3 sequence is 16 residues long. Germline V lookup: CDR1 MGHRA, CDR2 YSYEKL. V shed 1 base and J shed 4 bases, with 16 bases lying between them. DNA for the CDR3: TGCGCCAGCAGCCAAGGGCTGAAAGGGGCGCGCTATGGCTACACCTTC. Translating it yields CASSQGLKGARYGYTF.

V gene TRBV5-1 combines with J gene TRBJ2-7; weak D call: TRBD1 (6 bases). CDR1 is SGHRS, CDR2 YFSETQ, per germline. CDR3 size: 12 residues. Trimming cost V 2 bases and J 5 bases, with 8 bases left between them. The CDR3 sequence: CASSLTGNEQYF. CDR3 in DNA: TGCGCCAGCAGCTTAACAGGGAACGAGCAGTACTTC.

The chain carries TRBV12-5 and TRBJ2-3; D ambiguous. The CDR3 covers 16 residues. V lost 5 bases and J 1 base, leaving 16 bases between the germline ends. The germline V gene encodes CDR1 LGHNT and CDR2 FRNRAP. CDR3: CASGLRYWSRTDTQYF. The DNA for the CDR3 is TGTGCTAGTGGTCTACGATATTGGTCTCGCACAGATACGCAGTATTTT.

The V gene is TRBV5-1, the J gene TRBJ1-4, with TRBD1 matching 7 bases. Germline V gene data show CDR1 as SGHRS and CDR2 as YFSETQ. The CDR3 runs 16 residues. V was clipped by 0 bases and J by 5 bases; unmatched bases: 7. This chain's CDR3 is CASSLARDRGNEKLFF. The CDR3 DNA reads TGCGCCAGCAGCTTGGCAAGGGACAGAGGGAATGAAAAACTGTTTTTT.

The J gene is TRBJ2-1, the V gene TRBV6-4, with unresolved D. There are 13 residues in the CDR3. Trimming left V 0 bases short and J 7 bases short, with 7 bases between. Germline CDR1 and CDR2: MRHNA and SNTAGT. The CDR3 DNA is TGTGCCAGCAGTGACTCGACTGGAAATGAGCAGTTCTTC. Translated: CASSDSTGNEQFF.

The chain is built from TRBV5-1 and TRBJ2-2, with 7 bases fitting TRBD1. Germline V gene data show CDR1 as SGHRS and CDR2 as YFSETQ. V lost 3 bases, J lost 1 base, and 3 bases stayed unmatched. This CDR3 contains 15 residues. The CDR3 DNA is TGCGCCAGCAGCTCGGGACAGAGGAACACCGGGGAGCTGTTTTTT. Its translation: CASSSGQRNTGELFF.

The chain uses TRBV20-1 and TRBJ1-2, with unresolved D. V was pared by 3 bases and J by 0 bases, with 11 bases between. CDR3 length: 14 residues. Germline V gene lookup returns CDR1 DFQATT and CDR2 SNEGSKA (reference sequence). The CDR3: CSASMPYPNYGYTF. In DNA form, the CDR3 reads TGCAGTGCTAGTATGCCCTACCCTAACTATGGCTACACCTTC.

The chain couples TRBV9 to TRBJ2-5, with 14 bases lining up with TRBD2. The germline CDR1 and CDR2 sequences are SGDLS and YYNGEE. The CDR3 has 17 residues. V lost 0 bases, J lost 5 bases, and 6 bases stayed unmatched. The chain's CDR3 is CASSVGLAGGPGETQYF. The CDR3 DNA follows: TGTGCCAGCAGCGTAGGACTAGCGGGAGGGCCCGGGGAGACCCAGTACTTC.

The rearrangement links TRBV10-3 to TRBJ2-3; TRBD2 aligns across 8 bases. Germline trimming cut 10 bases from V and 0 bases from J; bases unmatched to any gene: 6. The CDR3 totals 14 residues. Germline V gene sequence: CDR1 ENHRY, CDR2 SYGVKD. The CDR3 coding sequence is TGTGCCACCGGGGGGGGGACTAGCACAGATACGCAGTATTTT. Translation: CATGGGTSTDTQYF.

V is TRBV29-1 and J is TRBJ2-2, with 7 positions matching TRBD1. Germline V gene data show CDR1 as SQVTM and CDR2 as ANQGSEA. The CDR3 covers 13 residues. With 6 bases clipped from V and 5 bases from J, the junction kept 6 bases outside the gene matches. The CDR3 region is CSVDRAGTGELFF. The CDR3 nucleotides read TGCAGCGTCGACAGGGCTGGGACCGGGGAGCTGTTTTTT.

The rearrangement uses TRBV4-1 and TRBJ2-5; TRBD1 matches 7 bases. Germline V gives CDR1 MGHRA, CDR2 YSYEKL. The V segment lost 1 base and the J segment 3 bases; nucleotides outside the gene matches: 2. The CDR3 runs 14 residues. The CDR3 sequence is CASSQVTGEETQYF. CDR3 DNA: TGCGCCAGCAGCCAAGTTACAGGGGAAGAGACCCAGTACTTC.